This TCR beta chain is from a study of blood T cell repertoires in COVID-19. Study in general: The cDNA or gDNA used as material had been derived from T cells, B-cell-depleted T cells, or PBMCs.

Those designated as exposed participants met a COVID-19 case within 2 weeks before study entry. Trimming cost V 1 base and J 3 bases, with 13 bases left between them. This CDR3 is built from 15 residues. CDR1 and CDR2 from the germline V gene are KGHSH and LQKENI. Sequencing used immunoSEQ multiplex PCR; TCRdb keeps in-frame clones, though not all of them. The sample consists of 150,000 to 200,000 clones, over 80% of them appearing once. The clonotype comes from a man between 65 and 79 years old who had been exposed to COVID-19. The chain joins TRBV18 to TRBJ2-7; TRBD2 might be the D (5 bases). The sample comprised PBMCs or T cells enriched from blood (not recorded which). The CDR3 DNA sequence: TGTGCCAGCTCACCACGTATCCGGGGAGACTACGAGCAGTACTTC. It yields the protein CASSPRIRGDYEQYF.